This T cell receptor (beta chain) was documented in a study of shared clonotypes between healthy human individuals. Assay used: immunoSEQ multiplex PCR; TCRdb lists only in-frame clones, some missing. Among roughly 1,000,000 clones listed, 75% to 85% were seen once. Adult donors, all healthy and HIV-negative, had no recent acute infections or vaccinations. Splitting the CD4+ cells yielded a CD45RA+ naive subset and a CD45RA-negative memory subset. The sequence was collected from a man younger than 35 in good health. Some clones in this sample may be carry-over from other donors' samples. What was sequenced was memory CD4+ T cells from PBMCs. Subset indicated: CD45RA-negative fraction.

CDR3 amino acids: CASSTNRIPGGYTF. The CDR3 nucleotides are TGTGCCAGCAGCACCAACCGGATACCTGGGGGCTACACCTTC. V is TRBV11-2 and J is TRBJ1-2; D is unclear. This CDR3 region has 14 residues. Germline lookup yields CDR1 SGHAT and CDR2 FQNNGV. The V gene lost 5 bases and the J gene lost 8 bases, with 18 bases spanning the gap.